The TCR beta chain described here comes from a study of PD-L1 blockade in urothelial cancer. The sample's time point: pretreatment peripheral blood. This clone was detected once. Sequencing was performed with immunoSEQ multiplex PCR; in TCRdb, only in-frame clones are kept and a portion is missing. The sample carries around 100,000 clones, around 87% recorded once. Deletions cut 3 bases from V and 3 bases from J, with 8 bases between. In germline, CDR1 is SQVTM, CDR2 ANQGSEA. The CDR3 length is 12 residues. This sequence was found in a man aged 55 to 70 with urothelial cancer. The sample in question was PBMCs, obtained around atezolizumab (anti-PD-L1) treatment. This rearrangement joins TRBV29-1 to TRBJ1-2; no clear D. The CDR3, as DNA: TGCAGCGTTGATAGCAATGACTATGGCTACACCTTC. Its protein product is CSVDSNDYGYTF.